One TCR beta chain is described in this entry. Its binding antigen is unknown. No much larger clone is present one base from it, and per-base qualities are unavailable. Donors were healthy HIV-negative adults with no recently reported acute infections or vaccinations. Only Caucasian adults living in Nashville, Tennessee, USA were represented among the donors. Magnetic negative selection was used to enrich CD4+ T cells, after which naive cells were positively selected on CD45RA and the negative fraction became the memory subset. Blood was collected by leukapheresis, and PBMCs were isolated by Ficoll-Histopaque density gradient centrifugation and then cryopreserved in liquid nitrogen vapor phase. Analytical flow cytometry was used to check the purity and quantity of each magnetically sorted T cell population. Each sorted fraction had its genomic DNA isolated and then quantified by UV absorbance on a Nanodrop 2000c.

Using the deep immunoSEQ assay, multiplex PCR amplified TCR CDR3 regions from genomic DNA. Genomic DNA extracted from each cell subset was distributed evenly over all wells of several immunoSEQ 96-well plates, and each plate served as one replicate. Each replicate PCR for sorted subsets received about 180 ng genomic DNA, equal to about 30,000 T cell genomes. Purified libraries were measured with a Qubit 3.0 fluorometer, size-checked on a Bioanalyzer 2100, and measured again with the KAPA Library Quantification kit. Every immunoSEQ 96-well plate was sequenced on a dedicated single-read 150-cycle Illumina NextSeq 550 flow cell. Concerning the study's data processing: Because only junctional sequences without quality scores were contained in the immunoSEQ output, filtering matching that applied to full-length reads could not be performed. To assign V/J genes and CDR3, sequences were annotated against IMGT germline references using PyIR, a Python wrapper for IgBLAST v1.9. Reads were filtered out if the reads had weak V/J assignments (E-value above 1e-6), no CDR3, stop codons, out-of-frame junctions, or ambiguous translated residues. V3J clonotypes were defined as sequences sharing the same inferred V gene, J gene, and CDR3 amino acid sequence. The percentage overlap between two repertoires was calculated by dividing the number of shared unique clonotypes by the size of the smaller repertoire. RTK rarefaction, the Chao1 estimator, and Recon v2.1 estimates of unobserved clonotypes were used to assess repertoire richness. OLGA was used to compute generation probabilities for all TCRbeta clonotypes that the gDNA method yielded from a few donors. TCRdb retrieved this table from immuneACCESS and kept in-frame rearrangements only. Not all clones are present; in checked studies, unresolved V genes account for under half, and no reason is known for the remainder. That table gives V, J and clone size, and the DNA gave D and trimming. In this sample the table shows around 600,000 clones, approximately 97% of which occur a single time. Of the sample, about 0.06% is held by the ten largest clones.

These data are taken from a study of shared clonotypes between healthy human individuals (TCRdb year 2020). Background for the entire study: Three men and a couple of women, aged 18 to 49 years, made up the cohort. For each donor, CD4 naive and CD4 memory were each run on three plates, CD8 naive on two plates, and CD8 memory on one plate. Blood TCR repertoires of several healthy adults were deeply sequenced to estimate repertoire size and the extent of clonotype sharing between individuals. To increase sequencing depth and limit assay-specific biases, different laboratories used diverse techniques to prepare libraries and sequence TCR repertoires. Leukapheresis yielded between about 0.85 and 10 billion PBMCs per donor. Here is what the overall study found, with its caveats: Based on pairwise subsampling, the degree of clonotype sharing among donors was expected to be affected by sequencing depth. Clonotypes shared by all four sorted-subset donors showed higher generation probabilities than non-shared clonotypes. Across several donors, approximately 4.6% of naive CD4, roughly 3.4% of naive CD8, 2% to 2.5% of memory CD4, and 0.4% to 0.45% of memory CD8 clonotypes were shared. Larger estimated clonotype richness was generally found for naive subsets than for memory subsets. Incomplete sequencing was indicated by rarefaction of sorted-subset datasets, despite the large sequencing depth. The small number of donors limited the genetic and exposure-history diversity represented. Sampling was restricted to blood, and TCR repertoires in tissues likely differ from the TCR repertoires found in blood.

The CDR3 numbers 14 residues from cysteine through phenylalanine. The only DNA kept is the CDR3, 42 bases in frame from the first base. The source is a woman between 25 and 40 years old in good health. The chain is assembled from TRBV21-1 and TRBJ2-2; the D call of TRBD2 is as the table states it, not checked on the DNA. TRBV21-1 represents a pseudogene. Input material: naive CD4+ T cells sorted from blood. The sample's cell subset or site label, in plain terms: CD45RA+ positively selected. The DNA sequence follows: TGTGCCAGCCGGCTAGCGGTAAACACCGGGGAGCTGTTTTTT. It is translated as CASRLAVNTGELFF.